These 26 T cell receptor beta chains came from one sample sequenced in a study of post-analysis software for immune sequencing data. The study's findings and limits: Patients carried 4 or 5 TRBV segments more frequently than controls did, and TRBV5-6, TRBV5-1 and TRBV20-1 were among them.

Unique molecular identifiers featured in each of the TCR beta cDNA libraries. TCRdb used MiXCR to reprocess the PCR reads, holding one entry per CDR3 protein. The data show roughly 400,000 distinct CDR3 sequences, more than 30% seen once. For these TCRs, the target antigens are not known. Sequencing was performed on blood. The source of these receptors is a girl aged 2-10 years with multiple sclerosis.

The CDR3 here is CASSQDWTEWNTEAFF. CDR3 DNA sequence: TGTGCCAGCAGCCAAGACTGGACAGAGTGGAACACTGAAGCTTTCTTT. V gene TRBV4-2 combines with J gene TRBJ1-1, with D possibly matching TRBD1 (6 bases). Per germline, CDR1 LGHNA and CDR2 YNFKEQ. The CDR3 is 16 residues long. The V and J ends lost 0 bases and 1 base respectively, with 12 bases between them.

Only a few counts were recorded for this clonotype. The chain couples TRBV13 to TRBJ2-1; 8 nucleotides line up with TRBD2. Germline CDR1 and CDR2: PRHDT and FYEKMQ (reference sequence). Trimming at V came to 4 bases and at J to 2 bases, leaving 10 bases not matched to a gene. This CDR3 spans 17 amino acids. As DNA, the CDR3 is TGTGCCAGCAGCTCCACCTATAGCGGGGAAACCTACAATGAGCAGTTCTTC. Its protein product is CASSSTYSGETYNEQFF.

This clonotype has at least ten counts. The chain recombines TRBV7-2 with TRBJ1-2, with D tentatively TRBD1 (5 bases). Germline CDR1 and CDR2: SGHTA and FQGNSA. V was cut by 3 bases and J by 0 bases, with 8 bases left in between. This CDR3 contains 14 residues. The CDR3 reads CASSLGRANYGYTF. DNA of the CDR3: TGTGCCAGCAGCTTGGGGCGGGCTAACTATGGCTACACCTTC.

The genes are TRBV28 and TRBJ1-1; the D is unclear. From germline, CDR1 is MDHEN and CDR2 SYDVKM. The CDR3 runs to 14 residues. V lost 3 bases, J lost 4 bases, and 12 bases lay in between. The CDR3 DNA is TGTGCCAGCAGTTTTTCGGACCCCAGCACTGAAGCTTTCTTT. Translation gives CASSFSDPSTEAFF. Looking up the rest from reference TRBV28 and TRBJ1-1 gives the full variable domain: DVKVTQSSRYLVKRTGEKVFLECVQDMDHENMFWYRQDPGLGLRLIYFSYDVKMKEKGDIPEGYSVSREKKERFSLILESASTNQTSMYLCASSFSDPSTEAFFGQGTRLTVV.

A few counts support this clonotype. The chain links TRBV29-1 to TRBJ2-5, with 7 nucleotides matching TRBD1. Trimming took 7 bases from V and 2 from J; bases not matched to a gene: 4. The CDR3 length is 12 residues. In germline, CDR1 is SQVTM, CDR2 ANQGSEA. CDR3 in amino acids: CSEGTAQETQYF. In DNA form, the CDR3 reads TGCAGCGAAGGGACAGCTCAAGAGACCCAGTACTTC.

The chain joins TRBV5-6 to TRBJ1-2, with unresolved D. Trimming pared 1 base from V and 4 bases from J, leaving 14 bases between. The CDR3 runs 15 residues. The germline V gene encodes CDR1 SGHDT and CDR2 YYEEEE. The CDR3 DNA follows: TGTGCCAGCAGCTTGTCGGCTGTTGATGGCTATGGCTACACCTTC. Translating it yields CASSLSAVDGYGYTF.

Here the CDR3 DNA reads TGCGCCAGCAGCTACTGGACAGGGGGAAGCGAGCAGTACTTC. It specifies CASSYWTGGSEQYF. V is TRBV5-1 and J is TRBJ2-7, with TRBD1 matching over 10 bases. From germline, CDR1 is SGHRS and CDR2 YFSETQ. The CDR3 is made up of 14 amino acids. J was trimmed by 6 bases and V by 3 bases; bases with no gene match: 6.

This clonotype was counted ten times or more. The J gene is TRBJ2-7, the V gene TRBV6-6; no clear D gene. The CDR3 length is 14 residues. Trimming removed 8 bases at V and 0 bases at J, with 14 bases between. The germline CDR1 and CDR2 sequences are MNHNY and SVGAGI (reference sequence). CDR3 coding DNA: TGTGCCAGCCGACCTTATACCCCCTCCTACGAGCAGTACTTC. This translates into CASRPYTPSYEQYF.

This clonotype was counted only a few times. The V call is TRBV28, the J call TRBJ2-7; 7 bases align to TRBD1. V lost 5 bases, J lost 0 bases, and 7 bases stayed unmatched. The CDR3 totals 15 residues. CDR1 and CDR2 (germline): MDHEN, SYDVKM. CDR3 bases: TGTGCCAGCAGTGAACCGGGACAGAGCTCCTACGAGCAGTACTTC. Its translation: CASSEPGQSSYEQYF.

The chain uses TRBV18 and TRBJ2-6; tentative D call: TRBD1 (5 bases). The V gene lost 6 bases and the J gene lost 1 base, with 13 bases spanning the gap. The CDR3 spans 16 residues. From germline, CDR1 is KGHSH and CDR2 LQKENI. The CDR3 nucleotides are TGTGCCAGCTCCCTTAACCCAGGGTCTGGGGCCAACGTCCTGACTTTC. Protein sequence: CASSLNPGSGANVLTF. Filled out from reference TRBV18 and TRBJ2-6, the complete variable domain reads NAGVMQNPRHLVRRRGQEARLRCSPMKGHSHVYWYRQLPEEGLKFMVYLQKENIIDESGMPKERFSAEFPKEGPSILRIQQVVRGDSAAYFCASSLNPGSGANVLTFGAGSRLTVL.

J is TRBJ2-6 and V is TRBV9, with D unclear. This CDR3 contains 15 residues. V lost 0 bases and J lost 3, with 7 bases in between. Germline CDR1 SGDLS, CDR2 YYNGEE. CDR3 nucleotide sequence: TGTGCCAGCAGCGTAGAAGGGATTGGGGCCAACGTCCTGACTTTC. This codes for CASSVEGIGANVLTF.

This sequence joins TRBV3-1 and TRBJ2-5; 14 bases fit TRBD2. There are 20 residues in the CDR3. Trimming removed 0 bases from V and 4 bases from J; junction bases left unmatched: 13. Germline CDR1 LGHDT, CDR2 YNNKEL (reference sequence). CDR3 sequence (DNA): TGTGCCAGCAGCCAAGATTTCGCCGGGACAGGACTAGCGGGAGGAGAGACCCAGTACTTC. It encodes CASSQDFAGTGLAGGETQYF.

This clonotype came up a few times. The chain recombines TRBV9 with TRBJ2-3; D could derive from TRBD1 or TRBD2 (5 bases each). In germline, CDR1 is SGDLS, CDR2 YYNGEE. V lost 1 base, J lost 1 base, and 16 bases lay in between. The CDR3 has 17 amino acids. CDR3 amino acids: CASSVSVGGGGTDTQYF. The DNA for the CDR3 is TGTGCCAGCAGCGTATCGGTAGGTGGGGGAGGCACAGATACGCAGTATTTT.

A few counts support this clonotype. The V and J genes are TRBV5-8 and TRBJ2-5; 9 positions match TRBD2. The junction had 15 bases not matched to a gene; V was cut back by 4 bases and J by 5 bases. The CDR3 length is 17 residues. Germline CDR1 and CDR2: SGHTS and YDEGEE. For the CDR3, the DNA is TGTGCCAGCAGCAAAGAGAGGGGCGGGAGGGTCGGGGAGACCCAGTACTTC. Translated, it gives CASSKERGGRVGETQYF.

The CDR3 loop reads CASKRQGGTSSYEQYF. CDR3 sequence (DNA): TGTGCCAGCAAAAGACAGGGGGGCACTTCGAGCTACGAGCAGTACTTC. The rearrangement links TRBV6-1 to TRBJ2-7; TRBD1 aligns across 9 bases. With 7 bases clipped from V and 3 bases from J, the junction kept 13 bases outside the gene matches. The CDR3 has 16 residues. CDR1 and CDR2 (germline): MNHNS, SASEGT.

This clonotype was recorded a few times. The chain recombines TRBV20-1 with TRBJ2-1; 7 bases are shared with TRBD2. The CDR3 sequence is 15 residues long. CDR1 is DFQATT, CDR2 SNEGSKA, per germline (reference sequence). V was pared by 0 bases and J by 7 bases, with 9 bases of the junction left unmatched. Here the CDR3 reads CSARDLGGSGNEQFF. CDR3 DNA sequence: TGCAGTGCTAGAGATTTGGGCGGGAGTGGTAATGAGCAGTTCTTC.

J is TRBJ2-1 and V is TRBV20-1; 13 bases line up with TRBD2. V dropped 6 bases and J dropped 4; count of bases not matched to a gene: 6. CDR1 and CDR2 from the germline V gene are DFQATT and SNEGSKA (reference sequence). This CDR3 comprises 15 residues. The CDR3 is CSALTSGRTYNEQFF. The CDR3, as DNA: TGCAGTGCCCTGACTAGCGGGAGGACTTACAATGAGCAGTTCTTC.

This clonotype came up a few times. The V and J genes are TRBV4-3 and TRBJ2-1, with 10 bases matching TRBD1. Germline-derived CDR1 and CDR2 are LGHNA and YSLEER. The CDR3 loop spans 17 amino acids. With 3 bases clipped from V and 2 bases from J, the junction kept 7 bases outside the gene matches. DNA of the CDR3: TGCGCCAGCAGCCAGGAGAGAGGGACAGGGGCCTACAATGAGCAGTTCTTC. Its protein is CASSQERGTGAYNEQFF.

This sequence joins TRBV12-5 and TRBJ2-1; D is unresolved. CDR3 length equals 15 residues. V lost 2 bases and J 0 bases, leaving 8 bases between the germline ends. Germline assignment: CDR1 LGHNT and CDR2 FRNRAP. In DNA form, the CDR3 reads TGTGCTAGTGGTTTGCCGGGCCTCTCCTACAATGAGCAGTTCTTC. It translates to CASGLPGLSYNEQFF.

This clonotype was seen a handful of times. The chain employs TRBV24-1 and TRBJ2-6; TRBD1 agrees at 10 bases. This CDR3 comprises 18 residues. Germline values: CDR1 KGHDR, CDR2 SFDVKD. The J segment lost 3 bases and the V segment lost 5 bases, leaving 9 bases of the junction unmatched. As DNA, the CDR3 is TGTGCCACCAGTGGACAAGACAGGGGGCGCGGTGGGGCCAACGTCCTGACTTTC. This gives the protein CATSGQDRGRGGANVLTF.

This clonotype was seen many times. This chain uses TRBV7-2 with TRBJ2-1; a possible D gene is TRBD1 (5 bases). CDR3 length: 15 amino acids. Trimming pared 5 bases from V and 4 bases from J, leaving 15 bases between. Germline assignment: CDR1 SGHTA and CDR2 FQGNSA. CDR3 in amino acids: CASSPGKGHYNEQFF. The CDR3 DNA reads TGTGCCAGCAGCCCAGGGAAGGGTCATTACAATGAGCAGTTCTTC.

This clonotype was picked up a small number of times. V usage is TRBV7-9 and J usage is TRBJ1-1, with TRBD1 matching 9 bases. This CDR3 is 14 amino acids long. The V gene's germline CDR1 is SEHNR and CDR2 FQNEAQ (reference sequence). Unmatched junction bases numbered 10, after V lost 4 bases and J lost 10 bases. The CDR3 reads CASSSLQGAGLAFF. The CDR3, as DNA: TGTGCCAGCAGCTCTCTACAGGGGGCGGGATTAGCTTTCTTT.

The chain carries TRBV24-1 and TRBJ2-5; D is undetermined. CDR1 is KGHDR, CDR2 SFDVKD, per germline. The CDR3 totals 13 residues. Trimming left V 1 base short and J 2 bases short, with 4 bases between. The DNA for the CDR3 is TGTGCCACCAGTGATTTCCCGCAAGAGACCCAGTACTTC. This gives the protein CATSDFPQETQYF.

This clonotype was seen repeatedly, ten times or more. A read error may explain this, as a much larger clone is one base away. This chain links TRBV5-1 with TRBJ2-2; possible D gene TRBD1, 6 bases. The CDR3 sequence is 15 residues long. The germline V gene encodes CDR1 SGHRS and CDR2 YFSETQ. CDR3 DNA sequence: TGCGCCAGCAGCCTTCGGACAGTTGACACCGGGGAGCGGTTTTTT. Translated, it gives CASSLRTVDTGERFF.

This clonotype was recorded a few times. CDR3 DNA sequence: TGTGCCAGCAGCTTATTTCCGACAGGGTATCAGCCCCAGCATTTT. Protein sequence: CASSLFPTGYQPQHF. The chain is built from TRBV7-8 and TRBJ1-5, with TRBD1 matching over 7 bases. This CDR3 has 15 residues. V was clipped by 2 bases and J by 5 bases; unmatched bases: 6. Germline V gives CDR1 SGHVS, CDR2 FQNEAQ. Based on the CDR3 plus reference TRBV7-8 and TRBJ1-5, the full variable domain is GAGVSQSPRYKVAKRGQDVALRCDPISGHVSLFWYQQALGQGPEFLTYFQNEAQLDKSGLPSDRFFAERPEGSVSTLKIQRTQQEDSAVYLCASSLFPTGYQPQHFGDGTRLSIL.

This chain connects TRBV5-1 to TRBJ2-6; 7 bases line up with TRBD2. Germline V CDR1 and CDR2: SGHRS, YFSETQ. The V gene end was trimmed by 1 base and the J gene end by 0 bases; junction bases not matched to a gene: 4. The CDR3 length is 17 residues. The CDR3 coding sequence is TGCGCCAGCAGCTTGACCAGCGGGGCCTCTGGGGCCAACGTCCTGACTTTC. It encodes CASSLTSGASGANVLTF.